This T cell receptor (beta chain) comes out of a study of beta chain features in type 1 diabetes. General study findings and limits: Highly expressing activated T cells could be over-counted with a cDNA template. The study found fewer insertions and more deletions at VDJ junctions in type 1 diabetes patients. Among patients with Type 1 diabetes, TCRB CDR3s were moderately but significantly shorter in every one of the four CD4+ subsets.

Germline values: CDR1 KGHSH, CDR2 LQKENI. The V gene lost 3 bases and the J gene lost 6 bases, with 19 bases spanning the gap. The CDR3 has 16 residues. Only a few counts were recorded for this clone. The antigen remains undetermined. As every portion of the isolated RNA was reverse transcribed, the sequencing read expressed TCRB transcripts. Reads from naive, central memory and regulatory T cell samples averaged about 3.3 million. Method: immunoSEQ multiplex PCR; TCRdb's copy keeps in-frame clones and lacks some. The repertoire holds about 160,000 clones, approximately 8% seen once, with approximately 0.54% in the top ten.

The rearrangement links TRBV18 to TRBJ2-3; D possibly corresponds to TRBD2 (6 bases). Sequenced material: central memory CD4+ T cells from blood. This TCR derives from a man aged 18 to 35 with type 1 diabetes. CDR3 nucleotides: TGTGCCAGCTCACCGGGGCGTCCCGGGAGCGGGGATACGCAGTATTTT. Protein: CASSPGRPGSGDTQYF. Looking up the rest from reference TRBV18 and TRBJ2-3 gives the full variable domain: NAGVMQNPRHLVRRRGQEARLRCSPMKGHSHVYWYRQLPEEGLKFMVYLQKENIIDESGMPKERFSAEFPKEGPSILRIQQVVRGDSAAYFCASSPGRPGSGDTQYFGPGTRLTVL.